This T cell receptor beta chain was retrieved from a study of T cell responses to AZD1222 COVID-19 vaccine. The CDR3 sequence is 14 residues long. With 1 base removed from V and 10 bases from J, the gap between germline ends came to 14 bases. Germline V CDR1 and CDR2: LGHNT, FRNRAP. Using immunoSEQ multiplex PCR, the repertoire was profiled, and TCRdb retains in-frame clones only, with some absent. The repertoire has over 100,000 clones, 94% of them found once; the top ten carry roughly 6.6%. This sample comprised peripheral blood, obtained on day 0 of AZD1222 vaccination. This chain joins TRBV12-5 and TRBJ1-3; possibly TRBD1 for D (6 bases). The clonotype comes from an adult in good health. CDR3: CASGLGGPGETIYF. The CDR3 bases are TGTGCTAGTGGTTTGGGGGGCCCAGGGGAGACCATATATTTT.